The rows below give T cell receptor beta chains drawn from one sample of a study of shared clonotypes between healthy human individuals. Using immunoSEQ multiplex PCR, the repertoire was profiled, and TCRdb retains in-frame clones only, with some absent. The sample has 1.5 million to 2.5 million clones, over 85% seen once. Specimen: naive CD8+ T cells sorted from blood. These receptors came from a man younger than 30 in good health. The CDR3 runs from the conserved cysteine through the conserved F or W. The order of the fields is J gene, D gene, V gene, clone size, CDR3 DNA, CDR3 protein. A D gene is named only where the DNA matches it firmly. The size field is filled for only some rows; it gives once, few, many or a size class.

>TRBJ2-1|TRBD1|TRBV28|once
TGTGCCAGCAGCAACAGGGGTTCCTACAATGAGCAGTTCTTC
CASSNRGSYNEQFF
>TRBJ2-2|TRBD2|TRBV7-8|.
TGTGCCAGCAGCTTAGTTGCTAGCGGGTTAAGGGAGCTGTTTTTT
CASSLVASGLRELFF
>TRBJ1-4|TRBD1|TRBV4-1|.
TGCGCCAGCAGCCAAACCCCGACAGGGGTTAATGAAAAACTGTTTTTT
CASSQTPTGVNEKLFF
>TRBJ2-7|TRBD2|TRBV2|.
TGTGCCAGCAGTGCGCGGCGGGAGGTCTCCTACGAGCAGTACTTC
CASSARREVSYEQYF
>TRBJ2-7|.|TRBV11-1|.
TGTGCCAGCAGCTTTGGTTCCTACGAGCAGTACTTC
CASSFGSYEQYF
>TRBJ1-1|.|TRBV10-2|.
TGCGCCAGCAGTGATCCGGGAGGAAACACTGAAGCTTTCTTT
CASSDPGGNTEAFF
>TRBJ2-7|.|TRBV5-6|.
TGTGCCAGCAGCTGGGACCTTGGGGAGCAGTACTTC
CASSWDLGEQYF
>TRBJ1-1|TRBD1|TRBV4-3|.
TGCGCCAGCAGCCAAGAGGCCCTGGACAGGGGAAGTGAAGCTTTCTTT
CASSQEALDRGSEAFF
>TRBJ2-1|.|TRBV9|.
TGTGCCAGCAGCGTAGGGCCTAGCGAGAGCAATGAGCAGTTCTTC
CASSVGPSESNEQFF
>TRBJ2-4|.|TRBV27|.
TGTGCCAGCAGGACCCGGGGCACAAACATTCAGTACTTC
CASRTRGTNIQYF
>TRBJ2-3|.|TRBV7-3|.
TGTGCCAGCAGCCCGCAATCCACAGATACGCAGTATTTT
CASSPQSTDTQYF
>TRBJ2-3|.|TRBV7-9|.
TGTGCCAGCAGCCCGACCCTGAGAGGCACAGATACGCAGTATTTT
CASSPTLRGTDTQYF
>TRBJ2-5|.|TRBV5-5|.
TGTGCCAGCAGCTTGGAACGGGCCAAGGGGGAGACCCAGTACTTC
CASSLERAKGETQYF
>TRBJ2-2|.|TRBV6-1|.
TGTGCCAGCAGTGAAGGGTGGGGCCCCAACACCGGGGAGCTGTTTTTT
CASSEGWGPNTGELFF
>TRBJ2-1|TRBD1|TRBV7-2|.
TGTGCCAGCAGCTTAGCTTGGACAGGGGGCTCTGGTGAGCAGTTCTTC
CASSLAWTGGSGEQFF
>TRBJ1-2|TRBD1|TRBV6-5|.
TGTGCCAGCAGTTACTCGGAGGGGGCCGGTGGCTACACCTTC
CASSYSEGAGGYTF
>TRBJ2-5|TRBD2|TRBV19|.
TGTGCCAGTAGTATGTGGGCTAGCGGGACCCGGGAGACCCAGTACTTC
CASSMWASGTRETQYF
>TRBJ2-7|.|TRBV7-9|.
TGTGCCAGCAGCTTATTCCCGGACAGATCCTACGAGCAGTACTTC
CASSLFPDRSYEQYF
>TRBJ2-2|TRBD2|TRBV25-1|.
TGTGCCAGCAGTGACCAAAGCGGGAGGGCCGGCGGGGAGCTGTTTTTT
CASSDQSGRAGGELFF
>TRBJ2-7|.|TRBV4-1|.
TGCGCCAGCAGCCAAGGAGCAGGGCCGACCTCCTACGAGCAGTACTTC
CASSQGAGPTSYEQYF
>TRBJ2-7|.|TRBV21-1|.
TGTGCCAGCTTACCAAACAGGGCCAGCTCCTACGAGCAGTACTTC
CASLPNRASSYEQYF
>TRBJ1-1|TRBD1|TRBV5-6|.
TGTGCCAGCAGCGGGCCCGCGACAGGGAGTAAGGTAACTTTCTTT
CASSGPATGSKVTFF
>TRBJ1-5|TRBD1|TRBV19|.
TGTGCCAGTAGTAGAGGACAGGGAGGCAATCAGCCCCAGCATTTT
CASSRGQGGNQPQHF
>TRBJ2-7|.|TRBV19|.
TGTGCCAGTAGTATTTTGGTTAGCAGCTACGAGCAGTACTTC
CASSILVSSYEQYF
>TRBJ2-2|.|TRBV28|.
TGTGCCAGCACGACATGGAGGACCGCCGGGGAGCTGTTTTTT
CASTTWRTAGELFF
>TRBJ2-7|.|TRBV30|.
TGTGCCTGGACCCCGGCGGGTACCGAGCAGTACTTC
CAWTPAGTEQYF
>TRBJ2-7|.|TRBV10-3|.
TGTGCCATCAGTGAGTCGAGGGACGGAACCTACGAGCAGTACTTC
CAISESRDGTYEQYF
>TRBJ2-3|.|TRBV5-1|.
TGCGCCAGCAGCTTCGACCCAAAAACACAGGGAGGACACACAGATACGCAGTATTTT
CASSFDPKTQGGHTDTQYF
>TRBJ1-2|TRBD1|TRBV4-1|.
TGCGCCAGCAGCCAAGATCTACAGGGGGGCGGCTACACCTTC
CASSQDLQGGGYTF
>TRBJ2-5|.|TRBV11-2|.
TGTGCCAGCAGCTTGGGTGGGGATGAGACCCAGTACTTC
CASSLGGDETQYF
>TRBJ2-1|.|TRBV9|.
TGTGCCAGCAGCGTAGGCGGGGACACCTACAATGAGCAGTTCTTC
CASSVGGDTYNEQFF
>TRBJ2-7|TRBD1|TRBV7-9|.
TGTGCCAGCTCCGAGACAGGGGGGTTCTACGAGCAGTACTTC
CASSETGGFYEQYF
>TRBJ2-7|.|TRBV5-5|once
TGTGCCAGCAGCTTGAACAGTTACGAGCAGTACTTC
CASSLNSYEQYF
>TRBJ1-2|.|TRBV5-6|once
TGTGCCAGCAGCTCCGGGGACTATGGCTACACCTTC
CASSSGDYGYTF
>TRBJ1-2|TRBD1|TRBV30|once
TGTGCCTGGAACCCAGACAGGGCCTCTGATGGCTACACCTTC
CAWNPDRASDGYTF
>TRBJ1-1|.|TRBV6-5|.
TGTGCCAGCAGTCCCCGGGACAAGGCATTTCTAGAAGCTTTCTTT
CASSPRDKAFLEAFF
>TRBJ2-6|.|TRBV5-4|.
TGTGCCAGCAGCTTGGTGGGTACTGGGGCCAACGTCCTGACTTTC
CASSLVGTGANVLTF
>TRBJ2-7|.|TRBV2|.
TGTGCCAGCAGTGAAGGCAGCCCCTACGAGCAGTACTTC
CASSEGSPYEQYF
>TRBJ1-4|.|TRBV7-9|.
TGTGCCAGCAGTTGGGGTAATGAAAAACTGTTTTTT
CASSWGNEKLFF
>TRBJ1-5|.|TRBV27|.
TGTGCCAGCAGTTTAGCAGGGGCTCCGCCCCAGCATTTT
CASSLAGAPPQHF
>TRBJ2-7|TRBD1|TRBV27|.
TGTGCCAGCCATCCGGGACAGGGAATAGTCGAGCAGTACTTC
CASHPGQGIVEQYF
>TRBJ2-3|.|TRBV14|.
TGTGCCAGCAGCTCCTGGGATACGCAGTATTTT
CASSSWDTQYF
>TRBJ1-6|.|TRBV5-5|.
TGTGCCAGCAGCTTCTCATCAGGGCTTAATTCACCCCTCCACTTT
CASSFSSGLNSPLHF
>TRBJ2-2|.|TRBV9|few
TGTGCCAGCAGCGAAAACACCGGGGAGCTGTTTTTT
CASSENTGELFF
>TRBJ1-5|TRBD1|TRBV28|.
TGTGCCAGCAGTCATTCGGACAGGGGAAATCAGCCCCAGCATTTT
CASSHSDRGNQPQHF